This TCR beta chain was captured in a study of blood T cell repertoires in COVID-19. This clone was seen a single time. Per the authors' pipeline: Estimation of nucleated cell counts was performed using reference gene primer amplification. Clones were sequenced by immunoSEQ multiplex PCR, and TCRdb holds only the in-frame ones, with some missing. Clonal size and the V and J genes are those of that table, whereas D and trimming came from the DNA. The sample carries some 420,000 clones, 75% to 90% recorded once. Looked up from germline, CDR1 is SGHRS and CDR2 is YFSETQ. V lost 4 bases to trimming and J lost 6 bases, with 13 bases between them. The CDR3 is 14 residues long.

The sequence was obtained from a man in his thirties or forties who had recovered from COVID-19. The J gene is TRBJ1-4, the V gene TRBV5-1, with a possible D match to TRBD1 (5 bases). Sequenced input: PBMCs or T cells enriched from blood (not recorded which). The CDR3 coding sequence is TGCGCCAGCAGCCAAGGCGGGACCTATGAAAAACTGTTTTTT. It specifies CASSQGGTYEKLFF.